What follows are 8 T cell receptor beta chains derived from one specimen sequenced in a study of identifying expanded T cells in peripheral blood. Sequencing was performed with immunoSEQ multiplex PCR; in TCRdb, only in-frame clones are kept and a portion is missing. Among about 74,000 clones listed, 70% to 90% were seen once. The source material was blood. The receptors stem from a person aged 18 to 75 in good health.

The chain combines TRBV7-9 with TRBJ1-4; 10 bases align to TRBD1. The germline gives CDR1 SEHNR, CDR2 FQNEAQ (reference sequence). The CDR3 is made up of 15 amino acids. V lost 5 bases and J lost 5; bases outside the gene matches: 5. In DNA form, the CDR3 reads TGTGCCAGCAGCCCTCGGACAGGGGGAAATGAAAAACTGTTTTTT. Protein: CASSPRTGGNEKLFF.

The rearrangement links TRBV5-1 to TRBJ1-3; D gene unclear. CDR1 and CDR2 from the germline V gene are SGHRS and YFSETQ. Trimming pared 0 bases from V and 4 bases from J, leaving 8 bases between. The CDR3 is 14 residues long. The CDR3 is CASSLAAEGNTIYF. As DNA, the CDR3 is TGCGCCAGCAGCTTGGCCGCGGAAGGAAACACCATATATTTT.

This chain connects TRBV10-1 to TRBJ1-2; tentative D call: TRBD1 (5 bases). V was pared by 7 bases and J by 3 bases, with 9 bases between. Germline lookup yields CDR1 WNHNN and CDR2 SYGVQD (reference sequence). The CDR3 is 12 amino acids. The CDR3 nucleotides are TGCGCCAGCATCGGCAGGGACTATGGCTACACCTTC. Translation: CASIGRDYGYTF.

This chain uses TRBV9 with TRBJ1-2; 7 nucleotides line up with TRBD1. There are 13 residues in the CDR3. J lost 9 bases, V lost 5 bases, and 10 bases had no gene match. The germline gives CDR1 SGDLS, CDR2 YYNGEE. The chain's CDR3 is CASRETGLSSYTF. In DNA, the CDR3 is TGTGCCAGCAGGGAGACAGGGCTCTCGAGCTACACCTTC.

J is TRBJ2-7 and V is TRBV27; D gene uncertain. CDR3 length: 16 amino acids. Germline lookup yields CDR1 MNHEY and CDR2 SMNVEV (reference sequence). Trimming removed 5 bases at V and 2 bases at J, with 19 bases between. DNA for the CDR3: TGTGCCAGCAGTGTGACCGGAACTCTCCTCCCCTACGAGCAGTACTTC. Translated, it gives CASSVTGTLLPYEQYF.

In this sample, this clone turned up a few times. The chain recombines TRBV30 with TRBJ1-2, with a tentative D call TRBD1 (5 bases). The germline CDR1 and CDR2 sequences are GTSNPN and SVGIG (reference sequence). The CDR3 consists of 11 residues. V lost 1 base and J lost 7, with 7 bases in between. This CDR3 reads CAWSGQIGYTF. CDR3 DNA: TGTGCCTGGAGTGGACAGATTGGCTACACCTTC.

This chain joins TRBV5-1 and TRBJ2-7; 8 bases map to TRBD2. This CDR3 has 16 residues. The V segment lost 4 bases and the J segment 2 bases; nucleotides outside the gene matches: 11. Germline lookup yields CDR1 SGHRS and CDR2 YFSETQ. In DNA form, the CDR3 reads TGCGCCAGCAGCCGGGGGACCAGCGGGAGTCCCTACGAGCAGTACTTC. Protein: CASSRGTSGSPYEQYF.

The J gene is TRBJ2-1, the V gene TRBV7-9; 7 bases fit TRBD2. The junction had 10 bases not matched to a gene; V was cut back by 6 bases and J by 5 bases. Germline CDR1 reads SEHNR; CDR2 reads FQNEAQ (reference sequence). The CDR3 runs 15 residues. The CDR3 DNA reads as TGTGCCAGCAGTCTCCTTGCGGGGGATCACAATGAGCAGTTCTTC. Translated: CASSLLAGDHNEQFF.